A selection of T cell receptor beta chains follows, all from one sample in a study of cytomegalovirus exposure and HLA in healthy donors. The data were produced by immunoSEQ multiplex PCR, yet TCRdb's version contains in-frame clones alone and is incomplete. The table includes around 250,000 clones, about 80% detected once. The material sequenced was PBMCs. These receptors all come from a woman in her fifties or sixties in good health and CMV-seropositive. CDR3s include the opening cysteine and the closing phenylalanine or tryptophan. Fields, in order: D gene, V gene, clone size, J gene, CDR3 protein, CDR3 DNA. D genes are given only for firm matches. Size values are once, few and many counts, or a class for expanded clones, and some rows have none.

d_call: NA
v_call: TRBV2
clone_size: NA
j_call: TRBJ2-7
cdr3_aa: CASQGSYEQYF
cdr3_nt: TGTGCCAGCCAGGGCTCCTACGAGCAGTACTTC

d_call: NA
v_call: TRBV9
clone_size: NA
j_call: TRBJ1-3
cdr3_aa: CASSVDPRQVGNTIYF
cdr3_nt: TGTGCCAGCAGCGTCGACCCTCGACAGGTCGGAAACACCATATATTTT

d_call: TRBD1
v_call: TRBV27
clone_size: NA
j_call: TRBJ1-2
cdr3_aa: CASRPQGAIGGYTF
cdr3_nt: TGTGCCAGCAGGCCTCAGGGGGCAATAGGTGGCTACACCTTC

d_call: NA
v_call: TRBV6-1
clone_size: NA
j_call: TRBJ2-3
cdr3_aa: CASISGSPLTDTQYF
cdr3_nt: TGTGCCAGCATCTCAGGGTCTCCCCTCACAGATACGCAGTATTTT

d_call: NA
v_call: TRBV2
clone_size: NA
j_call: TRBJ1-2
cdr3_aa: CASSEGGELYGYTF
cdr3_nt: TGTGCCAGCAGTGAGGGGGGGGAGTTGTATGGCTACACCTTC

d_call: NA
v_call: TRBV15
clone_size: few
j_call: TRBJ1-3
cdr3_aa: CATSRDTDVNTIYF
cdr3_nt: TGTGCCACCAGCAGAGATACAGACGTGAACACCATATATTTT

d_call: TRBD1
v_call: TRBV5-1
clone_size: NA
j_call: TRBJ2-1
cdr3_aa: CASSPRQGVGNEQFF
cdr3_nt: TGCGCCAGCAGCCCAAGACAGGGGGTGGGTAATGAGCAGTTCTTC

d_call: TRBD2
v_call: TRBV28
clone_size: once
j_call: TRBJ2-1
cdr3_aa: CASSSPGTSGNEQFF
cdr3_nt: TGTGCCAGCAGCTCCCCCGGGACTAGCGGCAATGAGCAGTTCTTC

d_call: NA
v_call: TRBV28
clone_size: NA
j_call: TRBJ1-2
cdr3_aa: CASSLTLPGSFYGYTF
cdr3_nt: TGTGCCAGCAGTTTAACCCTGCCAGGGTCCTTCTATGGCTACACCTTC

d_call: TRBD2
v_call: TRBV4-1
clone_size: NA
j_call: TRBJ2-1
cdr3_aa: CASSQDPGLARSYNEQFF
cdr3_nt: TGCGCCAGCAGCCAAGACCCCGGACTAGCGCGCTCCTACAATGAGCAGTTCTTC

d_call: NA
v_call: TRBV9
clone_size: NA
j_call: TRBJ2-3
cdr3_aa: CASSLAGTDTQYF
cdr3_nt: TGTGCCAGCAGCCTAGCAGGGACAGATACGCAGTATTTT

d_call: NA
v_call: TRBV5-1
clone_size: NA
j_call: TRBJ2-7
cdr3_aa: CASSDGGGFDEQYF
cdr3_nt: TGCGCCAGCAGCGATGGGGGAGGATTCGACGAGCAGTACTTC

d_call: TRBD1
v_call: TRBV23-1
clone_size: NA
j_call: TRBJ1-2
cdr3_aa: CASSQYNRGGYTF
cdr3_nt: TGCGCCAGCAGTCAATATAACAGGGGTGGCTACACCTTC

d_call: NA
v_call: TRBV29-1
clone_size: NA
j_call: TRBJ2-3
cdr3_aa: CSVGTGGGTDTQYF
cdr3_nt: TGCAGCGTTGGGACAGGCGGGGGCACAGATACGCAGTATTTT

d_call: NA
v_call: TRBV4-1
clone_size: NA
j_call: TRBJ2-2
cdr3_aa: CASSQGGLSVGGGELFF
cdr3_nt: TGCGCCAGCAGCCAAGGAGGGCTATCGGTGGGCGGCGGGGAGCTGTTTTTT

d_call: NA
v_call: TRBV10-3
clone_size: NA
j_call: TRBJ1-5
cdr3_aa: CAITHRDDSNQPQHF
cdr3_nt: TGTGCCATCACCCACAGGGATGATAGCAATCAGCCCCAGCATTTT

d_call: NA
v_call: TRBV27
clone_size: NA
j_call: TRBJ2-2
cdr3_aa: CASSWSGANTGELFF
cdr3_nt: TGTGCCAGCAGTTGGTCGGGAGCGAACACCGGGGAGCTGTTTTTT

d_call: NA
v_call: TRBV21-1
clone_size: NA
j_call: TRBJ1-1
cdr3_aa: CASSNGPNTEAFF
cdr3_nt: TGTGCCAGCAGCAACGGTCCGAACACTGAAGCTTTCTTT

d_call: NA
v_call: TRBV11-2
clone_size: NA
j_call: TRBJ1-3
cdr3_aa: CASSWGGSGNTIYF
cdr3_nt: TGTGCCAGCAGCTGGGGGGGCTCTGGAAACACCATATATTTT

d_call: TRBD2
v_call: TRBV10-2
clone_size: NA
j_call: TRBJ2-7
cdr3_aa: CASSVVGGPVEQYF
cdr3_nt: TGCGCCAGCAGTGTGGTGGGAGGGCCGGTAGAGCAGTACTTC

d_call: TRBD2
v_call: TRBV19
clone_size: NA
j_call: TRBJ2-7
cdr3_aa: CASSIGSSGTIYEQYF
cdr3_nt: TGTGCCAGTAGTATCGGCAGTAGCGGGACCATCTACGAGCAGTACTTC

d_call: NA
v_call: TRBV19
clone_size: NA
j_call: TRBJ1-5
cdr3_aa: CASSTTEDQPQHF
cdr3_nt: TGTGCCAGTAGTACGACAGAAGATCAGCCCCAGCATTTT

d_call: NA
v_call: TRBV5-1
clone_size: NA
j_call: TRBJ2-2
cdr3_aa: CASSLSPGANTGELFF
cdr3_nt: TGCGCCAGCAGCTTGTCGCCGGGAGCGAACACCGGGGAGCTGTTTTTT